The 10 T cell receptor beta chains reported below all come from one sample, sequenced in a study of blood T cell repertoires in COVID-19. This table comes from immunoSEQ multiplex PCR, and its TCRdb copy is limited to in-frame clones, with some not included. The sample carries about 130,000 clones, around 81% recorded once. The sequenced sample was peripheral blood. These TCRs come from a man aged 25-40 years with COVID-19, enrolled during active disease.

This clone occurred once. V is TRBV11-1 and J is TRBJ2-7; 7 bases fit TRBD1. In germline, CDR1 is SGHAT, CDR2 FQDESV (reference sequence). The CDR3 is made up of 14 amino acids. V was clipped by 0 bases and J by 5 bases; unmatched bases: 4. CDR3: CASSLAGDRHEQYF. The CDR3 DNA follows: TGTGCCAGCAGCTTAGCTGGGGACAGACACGAGCAGTACTTC.

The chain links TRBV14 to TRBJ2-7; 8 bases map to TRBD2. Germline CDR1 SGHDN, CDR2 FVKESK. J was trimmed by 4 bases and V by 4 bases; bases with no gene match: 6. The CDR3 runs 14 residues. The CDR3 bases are TGTGCCAGCAGCCTGAAGCTAGCGGGTTACGAGCAGTACTTC. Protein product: CASSLKLAGYEQYF. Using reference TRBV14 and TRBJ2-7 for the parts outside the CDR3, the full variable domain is EAGVTQFPSHSVIEKGQTVTLRCDPISGHDNLYWYRRVMGKEIKFLLHFVKESKQDESGMPNNRFLAERTGGTYSTLKVQPAELEDSGVYFCASSLKLAGYEQYFGPGTRLTVT.

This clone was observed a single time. The CDR3 protein is CASSYRGIGELFF. The CDR3 DNA follows: TGTGCCAGCAGTTACAGGGGAATCGGGGAGCTGTTTTTT. The chain is built from TRBV2 and TRBJ2-2; 7 bases align to TRBD1. This CDR3 spans 13 amino acids. Germline V gene lookup returns CDR1 SNHLY and CDR2 FYNNEI. The V and J ends lost 5 bases and 7 bases, in that order; junction bases with no gene match: 4.

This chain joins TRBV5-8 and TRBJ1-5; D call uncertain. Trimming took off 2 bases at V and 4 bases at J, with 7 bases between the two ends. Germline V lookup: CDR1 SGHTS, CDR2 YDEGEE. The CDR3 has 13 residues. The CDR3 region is CASSLGRNQPQHF. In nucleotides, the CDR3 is TGTGCCAGCAGCTTAGGCAGGAATCAGCCCCAGCATTTT. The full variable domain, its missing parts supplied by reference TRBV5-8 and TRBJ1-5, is EAGVTQSPTHLIKTRGQQATLRCSPISGHTSVYWYQQALGLGLQFLLWYDEGEERNRGNFPPRFSGRQFPNYSSELNVNALELEDSALYLCASSLGRNQPQHFGDGTRLSIL.

CDR3 DNA sequence: TGTGCCAGCAGCCTCGATAGCGGTAGCACAGATACGCAGTATTTT. Protein product: CASSLDSGSTDTQYF. The gene calls are TRBV7-2 and TRBJ2-3, with D tentatively TRBD2 (6 bases). The CDR3 is 15 amino acids. V was trimmed by 5 bases and J by 0 bases, leaving 12 bases between them. Germline CDR1 SGHTA, CDR2 FQGNSA.

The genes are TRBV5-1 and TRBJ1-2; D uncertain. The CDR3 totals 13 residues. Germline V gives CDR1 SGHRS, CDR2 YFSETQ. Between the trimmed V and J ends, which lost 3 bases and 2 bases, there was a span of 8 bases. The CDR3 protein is CASSSDGNYGYTF. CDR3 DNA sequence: TGCGCCAGCAGCTCAGACGGGAACTATGGCTACACCTTC.

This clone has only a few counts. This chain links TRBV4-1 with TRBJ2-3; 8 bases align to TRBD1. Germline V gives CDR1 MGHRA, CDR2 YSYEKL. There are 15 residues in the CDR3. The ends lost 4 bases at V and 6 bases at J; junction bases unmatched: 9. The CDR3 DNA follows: TGCGCCAGCAGCCCGGACGGCAGGGACAGGGATACGCAGTATTTT. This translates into CASSPDGRDRDTQYF.

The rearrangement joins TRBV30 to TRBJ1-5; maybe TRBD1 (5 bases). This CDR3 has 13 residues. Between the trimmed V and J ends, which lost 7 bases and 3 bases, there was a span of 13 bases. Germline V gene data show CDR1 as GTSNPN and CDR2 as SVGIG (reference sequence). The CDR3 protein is CALGGTDNQPQHF. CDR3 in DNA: TGTGCCTTAGGCGGGACGGACAATCAGCCCCAGCATTTT.

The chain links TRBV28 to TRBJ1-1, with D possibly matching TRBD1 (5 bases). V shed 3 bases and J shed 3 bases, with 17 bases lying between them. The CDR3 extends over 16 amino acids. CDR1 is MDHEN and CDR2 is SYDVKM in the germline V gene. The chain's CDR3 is CASSFSSGGGDTEAFF. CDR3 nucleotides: TGTGCCAGCAGTTTTTCTTCTGGTGGGGGGGACACTGAAGCTTTCTTT.

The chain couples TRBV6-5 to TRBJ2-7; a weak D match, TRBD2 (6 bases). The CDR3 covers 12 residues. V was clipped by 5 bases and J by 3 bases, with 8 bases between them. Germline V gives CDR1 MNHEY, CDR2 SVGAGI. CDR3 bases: TGTGCCAGCAGTCCCGGGGGCTACGAGCAGTACTTC. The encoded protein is CASSPGGYEQYF.